The 5 T cell receptor beta chains below were found in one sample sequenced in a study of chemoradiotherapy in HPV16-positive cancers. TCRdb's table, derived via immunoSEQ multiplex PCR, lists solely in-frame clones and lacks some. The table records roughly 25,000 clones, approximately 94% of them present only once. Sampling took place from a patient who underwent chemoradiotherapy. These TCRs come from a human donor with HPV-associated anogenital cancer.

This sequence joins TRBV7-2 and TRBJ2-2; no firm D call. CDR3 length: 14 residues. V lost 2 bases and J lost 0, with 4 bases in between. CDR1 SGHTA and CDR2 FQGNSA come from the germline V gene. CDR3 residues: CASSLKTNTGELFF. In nucleotides, the CDR3 is TGTGCCAGCAGCTTAAAAACGAACACCGGGGAGCTGTTTTTT.

The chain recombines TRBV28 with TRBJ2-5; D is undetermined. Germline assignment: CDR1 MDHEN and CDR2 SYDVKM. The V and J ends lost 6 bases and 10 bases respectively, with 12 bases between them. The CDR3 covers 11 residues. The CDR3 DNA follows: TGTGCCAGCAGCCTCCGAAACATCCAGTACTTC. The encoded protein is CASSLRNIQYF.

As to this clone: One junction end does not reproduce the germline sequence, and a read error may be involved. V is TRBV10-3 and J is TRBJ1-1; D not resolved. This CDR3 is 13 amino acids long. Looked up from germline, CDR1 is ENHRY and CDR2 is SYGVKD. The CDR3 region is CAISEDGTQVQGF. CDR3 nucleotide sequence: TGTGCCATCAGTGAGGACGGCACCCAGGTACAAGGGTTT.

This chain connects TRBV7-8 to TRBJ1-4; tentatively, D is TRBD1 (5 bases). The CDR3 is made up of 15 amino acids. The V end lost 1 base, the J end lost 1 base, and 7 bases lay between the germline ends. Germline assignment: CDR1 SGHVS and CDR2 FQNEAQ. The CDR3 is CASSLEGLTNEKLFF. CDR3 nucleotides: TGTGCCAGCAGCTTAGAGGGGTTAACTAATGAAAAACTGTTTTTT.

The rearrangement links TRBV7-9 to TRBJ2-4; 8 nucleotides line up with TRBD1. Trimming removed 5 bases from V and 7 bases from J; junction bases left unmatched: 4. Per germline, CDR1 SEHNR and CDR2 FQNEAQ (reference sequence). This CDR3 contains 13 residues. CDR3 in DNA: TGTGCCAGCAGCGCGAACAGGGGGAACATTCAGTACTTC. Translation: CASSANRGNIQYF.